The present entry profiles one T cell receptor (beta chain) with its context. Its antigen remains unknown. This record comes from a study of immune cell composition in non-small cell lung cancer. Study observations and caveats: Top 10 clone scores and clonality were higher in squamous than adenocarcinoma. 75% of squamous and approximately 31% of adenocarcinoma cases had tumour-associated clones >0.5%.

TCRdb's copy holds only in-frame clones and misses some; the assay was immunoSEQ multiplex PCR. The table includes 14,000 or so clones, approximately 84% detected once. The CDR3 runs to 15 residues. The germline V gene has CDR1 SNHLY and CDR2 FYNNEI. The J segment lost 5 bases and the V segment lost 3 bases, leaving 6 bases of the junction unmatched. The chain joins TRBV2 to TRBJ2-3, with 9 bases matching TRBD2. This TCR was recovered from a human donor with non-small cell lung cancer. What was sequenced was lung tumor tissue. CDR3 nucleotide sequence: TGTGCCAGCAGTGACGCGGGAGGGCCCCAAGATACGCAGTATTTT. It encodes CASSDAGGPQDTQYF.